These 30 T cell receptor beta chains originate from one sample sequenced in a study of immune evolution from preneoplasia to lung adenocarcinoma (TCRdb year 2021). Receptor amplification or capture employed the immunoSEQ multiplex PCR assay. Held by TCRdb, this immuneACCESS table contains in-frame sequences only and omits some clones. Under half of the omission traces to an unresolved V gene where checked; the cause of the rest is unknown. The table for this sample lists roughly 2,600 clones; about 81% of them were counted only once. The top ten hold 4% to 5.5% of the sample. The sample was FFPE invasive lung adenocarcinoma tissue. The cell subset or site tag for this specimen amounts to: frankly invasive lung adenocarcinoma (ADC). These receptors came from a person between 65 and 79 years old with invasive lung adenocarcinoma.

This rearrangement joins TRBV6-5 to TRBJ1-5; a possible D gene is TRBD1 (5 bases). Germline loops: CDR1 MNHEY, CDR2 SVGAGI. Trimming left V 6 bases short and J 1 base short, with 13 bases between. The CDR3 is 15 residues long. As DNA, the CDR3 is TGTGCCAGCAGACCTAAGACAGAAAGCAATCAGCCCCAGCATTTT. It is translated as CASRPKTESNQPQHF.

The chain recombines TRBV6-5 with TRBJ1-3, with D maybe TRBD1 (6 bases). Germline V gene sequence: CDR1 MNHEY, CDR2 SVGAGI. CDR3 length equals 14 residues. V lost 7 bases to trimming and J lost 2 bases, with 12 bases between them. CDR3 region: CASTGGGPGNTIYF. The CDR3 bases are TGTGCCAGCACCGGCGGGGGGCCTGGAAACACCATATATTTT.

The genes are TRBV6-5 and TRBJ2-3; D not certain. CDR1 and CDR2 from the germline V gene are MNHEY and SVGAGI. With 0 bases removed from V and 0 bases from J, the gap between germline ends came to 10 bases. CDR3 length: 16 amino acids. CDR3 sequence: CASSYSGRTSTDTQYF. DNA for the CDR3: TGTGCCAGCAGTTACTCCGGGCGTACTAGCACAGATACGCAGTATTTT.

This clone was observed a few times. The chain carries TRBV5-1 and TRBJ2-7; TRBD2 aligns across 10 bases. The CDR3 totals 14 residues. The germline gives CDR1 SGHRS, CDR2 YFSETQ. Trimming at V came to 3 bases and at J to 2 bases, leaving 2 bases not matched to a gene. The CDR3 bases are TGCGCCAGCAGCTCGGGACTAGCGACCTACGAGCAGTACTTC. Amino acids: CASSSGLATYEQYF.

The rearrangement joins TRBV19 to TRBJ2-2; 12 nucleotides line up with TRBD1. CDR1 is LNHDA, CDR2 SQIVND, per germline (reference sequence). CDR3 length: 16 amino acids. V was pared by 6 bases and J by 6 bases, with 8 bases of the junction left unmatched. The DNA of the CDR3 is TGTGCCAGTAGACGGGGGGGACAGGGGGCGGCCGGGGAGCTGTTTTTT. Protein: CASRRGGQGAAGELFF. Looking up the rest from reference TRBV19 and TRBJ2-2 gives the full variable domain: DGGITQSPKYLFRKEGQNVTLSCEQNLNHDAMYWYRQDPGQGLRLIYYSQIVNDFQKGDIAEGYSVSREKKESFPLTVTSAQKNPTAFYLCASRRGGQGAAGELFFGEGSRLTVL.

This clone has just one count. CDR3 sequence reads: CASSETGDGDEQYF. The CDR3 DNA reads as TGTGCCAGCAGCGAGACAGGGGACGGGGACGAGCAGTACTTC. J is TRBJ2-7 and V is TRBV11-3, with 8 bases lining up with TRBD1. Germline V gene sequence: CDR1 SGHNT, CDR2 YENEEA. The CDR3 runs to 14 residues. Losses at the gene ends were 5 bases for V and 5 bases for J; bases not matched to a gene: 8.

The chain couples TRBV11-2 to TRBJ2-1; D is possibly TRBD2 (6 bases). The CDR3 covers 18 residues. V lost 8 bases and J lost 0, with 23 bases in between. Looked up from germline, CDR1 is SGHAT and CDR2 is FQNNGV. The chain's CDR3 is CASRRDPLGGSSYNEQFF. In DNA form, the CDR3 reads TGTGCCAGCCGCCGGGATCCCCTTGGGGGGAGCTCCTACAATGAGCAGTTCTTC.

The CDR3 reads CASSPHWGEPNEKLFF. Written as DNA, the CDR3 is TGTGCCAGCAGTCCCCACTGGGGGGAACCTAATGAAAAACTGTTTTTT. The rearrangement uses TRBV28 and TRBJ1-4; possibly TRBD1 for D (5 bases). The CDR3 totals 16 residues. With 5 bases removed from V and 3 bases from J, the gap between germline ends came to 16 bases. CDR1 and CDR2 (germline): MDHEN, SYDVKM.

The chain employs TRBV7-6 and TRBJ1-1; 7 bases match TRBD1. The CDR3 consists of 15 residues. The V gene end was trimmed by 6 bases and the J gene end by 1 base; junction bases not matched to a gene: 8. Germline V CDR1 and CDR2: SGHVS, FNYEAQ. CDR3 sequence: CASSRVGTANTEAFF. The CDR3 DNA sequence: TGTGCCAGCAGTCGAGTTGGGACAGCGAACACTGAAGCTTTCTTT. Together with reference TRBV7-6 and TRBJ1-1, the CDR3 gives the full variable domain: GAGVSQSPRYKVTKRGQDVALRCDPISGHVSLYWYRQALGQGPEFLTYFNYEAQQDKSGLPNDRFSAERPEGSISTLTIQRTEQRDSAMYRCASSRVGTANTEAFFGQGTRLTVV.

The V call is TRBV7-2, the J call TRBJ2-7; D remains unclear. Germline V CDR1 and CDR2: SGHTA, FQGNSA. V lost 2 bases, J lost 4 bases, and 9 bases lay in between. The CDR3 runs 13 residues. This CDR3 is CASSLSRQYEQYF. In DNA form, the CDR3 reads TGTGCCAGCAGCTTATCCCGGCAGTACGAGCAGTACTTC.

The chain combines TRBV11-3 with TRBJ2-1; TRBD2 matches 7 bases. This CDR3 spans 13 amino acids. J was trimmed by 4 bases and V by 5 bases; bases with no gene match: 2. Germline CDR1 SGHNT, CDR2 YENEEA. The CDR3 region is CASSRTRYNEQFF. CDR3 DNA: TGTGCCAGCAGCCGGACTAGGTACAATGAGCAGTTCTTC.

This CDR3 is CASSQETGGWYEQFF. As DNA, the CDR3 is TGCGCCAGCAGCCAAGAGACAGGGGGTTGGTATGAGCAGTTCTTC. The rearrangement uses TRBV4-1 and TRBJ2-1; 9 bases fit TRBD1. J gave up 8 bases and V 0 bases, and 5 bases lay outside the gene matches. This CDR3 region has 15 residues. Per the germline V gene, CDR1 is MGHRA and CDR2 is YSYEKL.

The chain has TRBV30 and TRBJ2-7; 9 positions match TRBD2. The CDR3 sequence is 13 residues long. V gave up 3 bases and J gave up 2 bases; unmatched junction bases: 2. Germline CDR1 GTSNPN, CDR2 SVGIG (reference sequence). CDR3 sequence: CAWRASGTYEQYF. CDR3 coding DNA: TGTGCCTGGAGGGCTAGCGGGACCTACGAGCAGTACTTC.

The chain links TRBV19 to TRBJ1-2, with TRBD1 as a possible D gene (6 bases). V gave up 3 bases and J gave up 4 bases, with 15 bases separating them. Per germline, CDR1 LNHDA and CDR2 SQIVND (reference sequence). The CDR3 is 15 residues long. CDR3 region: CASSIDGQFPYGYTF. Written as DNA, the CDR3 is TGTGCCAGTAGTATTGACGGACAGTTTCCCTATGGCTACACCTTC.

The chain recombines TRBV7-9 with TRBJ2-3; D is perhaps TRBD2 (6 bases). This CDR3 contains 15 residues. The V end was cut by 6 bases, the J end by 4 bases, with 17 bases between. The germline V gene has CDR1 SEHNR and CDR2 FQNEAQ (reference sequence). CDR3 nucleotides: TGTGCCAGCAGGTCCGGGACTTTCTCCGCAGATACGCAGTATTTT. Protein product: CASRSGTFSADTQYF. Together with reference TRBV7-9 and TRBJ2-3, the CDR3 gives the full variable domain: DTGVSQNPRHKITKRGQNVTFRCDPISEHNRLYWYRQTLGQGPEFLTYFQNEAQLEKSRLLSDRFSAERPKGSFSTLEIQRTEQGDSAMYLCASRSGTFSADTQYFGPGTRLTVL.

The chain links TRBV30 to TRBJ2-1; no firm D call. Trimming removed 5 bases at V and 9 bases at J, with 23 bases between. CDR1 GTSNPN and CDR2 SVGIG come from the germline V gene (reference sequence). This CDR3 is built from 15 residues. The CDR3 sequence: CAWGAWRPTRGEQFF. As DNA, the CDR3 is TGTGCCTGGGGAGCATGGCGGCCCACGAGAGGTGAGCAGTTCTTC.

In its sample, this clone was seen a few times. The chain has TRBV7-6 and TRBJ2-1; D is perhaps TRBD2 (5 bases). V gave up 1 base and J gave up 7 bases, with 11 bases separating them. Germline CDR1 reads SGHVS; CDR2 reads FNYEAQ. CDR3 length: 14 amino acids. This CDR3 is CASSLVVGGNEQFF. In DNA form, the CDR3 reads TGTGCCAGCAGCTTAGTGGTCGGCGGGAATGAGCAGTTCTTC.

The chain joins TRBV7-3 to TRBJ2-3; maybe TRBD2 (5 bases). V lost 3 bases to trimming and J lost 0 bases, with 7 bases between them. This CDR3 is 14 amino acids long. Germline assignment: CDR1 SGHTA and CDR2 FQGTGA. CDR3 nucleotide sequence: TGTGCCAGCAGCTTCGGCGGGAGCACAGATACGCAGTATTTT. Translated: CASSFGGSTDTQYF.

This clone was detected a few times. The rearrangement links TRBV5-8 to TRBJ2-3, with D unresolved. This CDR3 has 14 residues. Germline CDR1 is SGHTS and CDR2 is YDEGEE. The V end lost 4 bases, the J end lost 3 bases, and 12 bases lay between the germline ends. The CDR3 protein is CASSPHYSTDTQYF. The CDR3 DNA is TGTGCCAGCAGCCCCCACTACAGTACAGATACGCAGTATTTT.

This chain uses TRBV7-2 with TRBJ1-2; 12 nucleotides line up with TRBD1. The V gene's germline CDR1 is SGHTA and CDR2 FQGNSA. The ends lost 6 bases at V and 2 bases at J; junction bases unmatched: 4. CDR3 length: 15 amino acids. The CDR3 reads CASRTGTGGNYGYTF. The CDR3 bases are TGTGCCAGCAGAACCGGGACAGGGGGCAACTATGGCTACACCTTC. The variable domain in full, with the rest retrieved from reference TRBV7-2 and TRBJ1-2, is GAGVSQSPSNKVTEKGKDVELRCDPISGHTALYWYRQSLGQGLEFLIYFQGNSAPDKSGLPSDRFSAERTGGSVSTLTIQRTQQEDSAVYLCASRTGTGGNYGYTFGSGTRLTVV.

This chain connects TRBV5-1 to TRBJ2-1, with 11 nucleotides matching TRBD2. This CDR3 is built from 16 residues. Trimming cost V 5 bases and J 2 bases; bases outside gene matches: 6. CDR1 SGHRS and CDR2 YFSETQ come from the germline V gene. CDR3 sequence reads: CASRYLAGGPYNEQFF. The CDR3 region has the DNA TGCGCCAGCAGGTATTTAGCGGGAGGGCCCTACAATGAGCAGTTCTTC. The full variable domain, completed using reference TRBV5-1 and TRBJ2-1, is KAGVTQTPRYLIKTRGQQVTLSCSPISGHRSVSWYQQTPGQGLQFLFEYFSETQRNKGNFPGRFSGRQFSNSRSEMNVSTLELGDSALYLCASRYLAGGPYNEQFFGPGTRLTVL.

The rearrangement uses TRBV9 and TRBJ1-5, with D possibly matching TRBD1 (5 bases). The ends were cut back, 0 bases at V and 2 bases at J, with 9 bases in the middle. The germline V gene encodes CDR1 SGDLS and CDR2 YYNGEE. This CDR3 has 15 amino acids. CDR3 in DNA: TGTGCCAGCAGCGTAGATGCGGGGGGCAATCAGCCCCAGCATTTT. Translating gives CASSVDAGGNQPQHF.

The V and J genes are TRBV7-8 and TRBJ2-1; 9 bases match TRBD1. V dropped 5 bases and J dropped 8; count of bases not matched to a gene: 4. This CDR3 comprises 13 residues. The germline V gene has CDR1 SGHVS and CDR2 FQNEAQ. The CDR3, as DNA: TGTGCCAGCAGCGCGAACAGGGGGCATGAGCAGTTCTTC. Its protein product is CASSANRGHEQFF.

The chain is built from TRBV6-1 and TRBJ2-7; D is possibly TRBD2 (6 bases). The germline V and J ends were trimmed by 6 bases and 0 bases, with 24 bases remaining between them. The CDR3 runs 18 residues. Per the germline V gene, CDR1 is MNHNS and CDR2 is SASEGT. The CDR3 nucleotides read TGTGCCAGCAGCGAACCGGGACTGAACACTCAATTCTCCTACGAGCAGTACTTC. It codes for CASSEPGLNTQFSYEQYF.

The CDR3 DNA follows: TGTGCCAGCAGTTCTCAGGACAACACTGAAGCTTTCTTT. Amino acid sequence: CASSSQDNTEAFF. The genes are TRBV6-5 and TRBJ1-1; no clear D gene. The CDR3 covers 13 residues. Germline assignment: CDR1 MNHEY and CDR2 SVGAGI. With 4 bases removed from V and 2 bases from J, the gap between germline ends came to 8 bases.

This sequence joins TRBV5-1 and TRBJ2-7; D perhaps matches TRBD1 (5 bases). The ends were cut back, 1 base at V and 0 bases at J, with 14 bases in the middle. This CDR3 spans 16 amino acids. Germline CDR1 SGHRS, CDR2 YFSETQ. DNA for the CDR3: TGCGCCAGCAGCTTGAGGTGGGGCCAGGCCTCCTACGAGCAGTACTTC. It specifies CASSLRWGQASYEQYF.

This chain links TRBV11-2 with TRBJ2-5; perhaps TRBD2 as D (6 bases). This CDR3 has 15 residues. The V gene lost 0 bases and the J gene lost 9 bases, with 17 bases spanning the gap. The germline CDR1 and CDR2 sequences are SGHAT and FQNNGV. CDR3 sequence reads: CASSLDSGTPGAQYF. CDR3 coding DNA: TGTGCCAGCAGCTTAGACTCCGGGACCCCGGGGGCCCAGTACTTC.

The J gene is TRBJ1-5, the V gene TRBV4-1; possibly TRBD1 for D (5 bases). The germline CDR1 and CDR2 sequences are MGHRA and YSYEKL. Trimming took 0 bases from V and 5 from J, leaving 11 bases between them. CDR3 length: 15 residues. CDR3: CASSQDRGGDQPQHF. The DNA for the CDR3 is TGCGCCAGCAGCCAAGATAGGGGTGGGGATCAGCCCCAGCATTTT.

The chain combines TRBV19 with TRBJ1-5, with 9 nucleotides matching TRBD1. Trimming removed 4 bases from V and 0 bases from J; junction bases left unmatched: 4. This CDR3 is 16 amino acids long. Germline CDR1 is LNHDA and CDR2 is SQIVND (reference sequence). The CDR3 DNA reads TGTGCCAGTAGTACCGGACAGGGGTCTAGCAATCAGCCCCAGCATTTT. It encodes CASSTGQGSSNQPQHF.

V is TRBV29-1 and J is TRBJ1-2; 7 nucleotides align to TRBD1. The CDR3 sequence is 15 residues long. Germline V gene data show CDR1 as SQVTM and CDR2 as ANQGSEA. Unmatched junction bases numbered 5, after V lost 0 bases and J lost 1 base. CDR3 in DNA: TGCAGCGTTGAAGACTACAGGGGAGGTAACTATGGCTACACCTTC. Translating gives CSVEDYRGGNYGYTF.